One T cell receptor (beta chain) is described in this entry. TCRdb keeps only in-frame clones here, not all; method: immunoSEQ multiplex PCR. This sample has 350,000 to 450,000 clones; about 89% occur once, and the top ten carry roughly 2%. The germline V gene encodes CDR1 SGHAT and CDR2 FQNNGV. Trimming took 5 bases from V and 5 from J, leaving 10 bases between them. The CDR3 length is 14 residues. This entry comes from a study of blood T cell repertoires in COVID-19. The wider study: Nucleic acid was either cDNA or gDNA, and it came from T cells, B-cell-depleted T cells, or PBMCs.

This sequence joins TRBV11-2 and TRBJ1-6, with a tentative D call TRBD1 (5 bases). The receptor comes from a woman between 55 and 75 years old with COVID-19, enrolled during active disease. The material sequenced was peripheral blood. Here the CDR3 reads CASSPNRNNSPLHF. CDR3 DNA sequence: TGTGCCAGCAGCCCCAACAGGAATAATTCACCCCTCCACTTT.